This T cell receptor (beta chain) was observed in a study of blood T cell repertoires in COVID-19. Across the whole study: Material from acute and convalescent COVID-19 was sourced from the United States, Italy and Spain. PBMCs, B-cell-depleted T cells, or T cells provided the cDNA or gDNA that made up the material.

The Seattle patients, enrolled during active infection, were followed longitudinally. Using immunoSEQ multiplex PCR, the repertoire was profiled, and TCRdb retains in-frame clones only, with some absent. In the table there are fewer than 300,000 clones, less than 90% of which are singletons. This sequence originates from a woman in her thirties with COVID-19, enrolled during active disease. The sample comprised peripheral blood.

The CDR3 coding sequence is TGCGCCAGCTCGGGGGGGCTAGCGGGGTACCACCTCTCCTACGAGCAGTACTTC. Translating it yields CASSGGLAGYHLSYEQYF. The rearrangement links TRBV5-1 to TRBJ2-7, with TRBD2 matching over 9 bases. J was trimmed by 0 bases and V by 7 bases; bases with no gene match: 17. Per the germline V gene, CDR1 is SGHRS and CDR2 is YFSETQ. This CDR3 is 18 amino acids long.